These T cell receptor beta chains were read from a single sample in a study of CD8 T cells in ankylosing spondylitis. MiXCR was run by TCRdb on the 5' RACE reads, yielding one entry per CDR3 protein. Here the sample spans 800,000 to 900,000 distinct CDR3 sequences, 10% to 15% being singletons. Sequenced: blood, either unsorted or a sorted T cell fraction (not recorded which). These receptors all come from a male donor with ankylosing spondylitis. Each CDR3 is given with its conserved first and last residue. The D gene is left open where the match is weak. Clone size, where shown, is once, few, many, or a class for clones that have expanded.

clone size: NA; D gene: NA; V gene: TRBV10-3; J gene: TRBJ1-1; CDR3 DNA: TGTGCCATCACAGGTGGGGGGAACACTGAAGCTTTCTTT; CDR3 protein: CAITGGGNTEAFF
clone size: NA; D gene: NA; V gene: TRBV6-2/TRBV6-3; J gene: TRBJ2-7; CDR3 DNA: TGTGCCAGCAGGAGAACAGGCTGGGGATACGAGCAGTACTTC; CDR3 protein: CASRRTGWGYEQYF
clone size: few; D gene: NA; V gene: TRBV6-2/TRBV6-3; J gene: TRBJ1-1; CDR3 DNA: TGTGCCAGCAGTCCGGCCAGCGGGGCAAAGTACACTGAAGCTTTCTTT; CDR3 protein: CASSPASGAKYTEAFF
clone size: many; D gene: TRBD2; V gene: TRBV29-1; J gene: TRBJ2-2; CDR3 DNA: TGCAGCGTTGCAGGATCGAGCGGGAGTAGGACCGGGGAGCTGTTTTTT; CDR3 protein: CSVAGSSGSRTGELFF
clone size: few; D gene: TRBD2; V gene: TRBV6-1; J gene: TRBJ2-1; CDR3 DNA: TGTGCCAGCACCCGGTCTAGCGGGACCCGAACCTACAATGAGCAGTTCTTC; CDR3 protein: CASTRSSGTRTYNEQFF
clone size: many; D gene: NA; V gene: TRBV20-1; J gene: TRBJ1-2; CDR3 DNA: TGCAGTGCTCTTGAACAGCGAACCTATGGCTACACCTTC; CDR3 protein: CSALEQRTYGYTF
clone size: few; D gene: NA; V gene: TRBV18; J gene: TRBJ2-7; CDR3 DNA: TGTGCCAGCTCACCACCGTCTAGTCACGAGCAGTACTTC; CDR3 protein: CASSPPSSHEQYF
clone size: NA; D gene: TRBD2; V gene: TRBV5-1; J gene: TRBJ2-3; CDR3 DNA: TGCGCCAGCAGCTTGTACGGGACTAGCGGGGGCACAGATACGCAGTATTTT; CDR3 protein: CASSLYGTSGGTDTQYF
clone size: few; D gene: NA; V gene: TRBV10-3; J gene: TRBJ1-1; CDR3 DNA: TGTGCCATCAGTGGGGGACACCTGGCCGGACCTTCTGAAGCTTTCTTT; CDR3 protein: CAISGGHLAGPSEAFF
clone size: many; D gene: TRBD1; V gene: TRBV7-2; J gene: TRBJ2-7; CDR3 DNA: TGTGCCAGCAGCTATGGGACAGGGCTCTTCTACGAGCAGTACTTC; CDR3 protein: CASSYGTGLFYEQYF
clone size: few; D gene: NA; V gene: TRBV5-4; J gene: TRBJ1-4; CDR3 DNA: TGTGCCAGCACCCCTGGGCAGGGGCTCGAAAAACTGTTTTTT; CDR3 protein: CASTPGQGLEKLFF
clone size: few; D gene: NA; V gene: TRBV19; J gene: TRBJ1-1; CDR3 DNA: TGTGCCAGTAGTTTTGAAAGGGCGGCTTTCTTT; CDR3 protein: CASSFERAAFF
clone size: NA; D gene: TRBD2; V gene: TRBV20-1; J gene: TRBJ2-3; CDR3 DNA: TGCAGTGCTAGGGTTAGCGGGACCCCAGATACGCAGTATTTT; CDR3 protein: CSARVSGTPDTQYF
clone size: few; D gene: TRBD2; V gene: TRBV15; J gene: TRBJ2-7; CDR3 DNA: TGTGCCACCAGCAGGCCGGGACTAGGGACCTACGAGCAGTACTTC; CDR3 protein: CATSRPGLGTYEQYF
clone size: NA; D gene: TRBD1; V gene: TRBV2; J gene: TRBJ1-1; CDR3 DNA: TGTGCCAGCAGGGGAGACAGGGTTGGAACTGAAGCTTTCTTT; CDR3 protein: CASRGDRVGTEAFF
clone size: NA; D gene: TRBD1; V gene: TRBV10-1; J gene: TRBJ1-2; CDR3 DNA: TGCGCCAGCAGAAAGAACGGGACAGGGGTAAACTATGGCTACACCTTC; CDR3 protein: CASRKNGTGVNYGYTF
clone size: many; D gene: TRBD1; V gene: TRBV28; J gene: TRBJ1-1; CDR3 DNA: TGTGCCAGCAGTTTAGGCGCTGGGACAGTAAACACTGAAGCTTTCTTT; CDR3 protein: CASSLGAGTVNTEAFF
clone size: many; D gene: TRBD1; V gene: TRBV5-5; J gene: TRBJ2-7; CDR3 DNA: TGTGCCAGCAGCTTCAATTGGGACAGGGGTTACGAGCAGTACTTC; CDR3 protein: CASSFNWDRGYEQYF
clone size: NA; D gene: TRBD2; V gene: TRBV29-1; J gene: TRBJ2-1; CDR3 DNA: TGCAGCGTTAAGGGACTAGCGGGAGGGGGTGAGCAGTTCTTC; CDR3 protein: CSVKGLAGGGEQFF
clone size: few; D gene: TRBD1; V gene: TRBV7-2; J gene: TRBJ2-5; CDR3 DNA: TGTGCCAGCAGCCAACAGGGGCAAGAGACCCAGTACTTC; CDR3 protein: CASSQQGQETQYF
clone size: NA; D gene: TRBD1; V gene: TRBV6-5; J gene: TRBJ2-5; CDR3 DNA: TGTGCCAGCAGTTTCACAGGGGGCATGGAGACCCAGTACTTC; CDR3 protein: CASSFTGGMETQYF
clone size: NA; D gene: NA; V gene: TRBV4-3; J gene: TRBJ1-6; CDR3 DNA: TGCGCCAGCAGCCAAGAAAGGGATTCACCCCTCCACTTT; CDR3 protein: CASSQERDSPLHF
clone size: NA; D gene: NA; V gene: TRBV7-3; J gene: TRBJ1-2; CDR3 DNA: TGTGCCAGCAGCTTCTCAATCGGGAACTCTGGCTACACCTTC; CDR3 protein: CASSFSIGNSGYTF
clone size: few; D gene: NA; V gene: TRBV20-1; J gene: TRBJ1-1; CDR3 DNA: TGCAGTGCTAGAGTGCGGACATTGAACACTGAAGCTTTCTTT; CDR3 protein: CSARVRTLNTEAFF
clone size: few; D gene: NA; V gene: TRBV9; J gene: TRBJ2-7; CDR3 DNA: TGTGCCAGCAGCACCGACCCGAACTCCTACGAGCAGTACTTC; CDR3 protein: CASSTDPNSYEQYF
clone size: NA; D gene: TRBD1; V gene: TRBV29-1; J gene: TRBJ2-7; CDR3 DNA: TGCAGCGCCCAGTCGGACAGGGCGCTCCGCGAGCAGTACTTC; CDR3 protein: CSAQSDRALREQYF
clone size: few; D gene: NA; V gene: TRBV12-3/TRBV12-4; J gene: TRBJ2-1; CDR3 DNA: TGTGCCAGCAGTTTATGGGCGGCTCAGTTCTTC; CDR3 protein: CASSLWAAQFF
clone size: few; D gene: TRBD1; V gene: TRBV5-1; J gene: TRBJ2-5; CDR3 DNA: TGCGCCAGCAGCTCGACCGGGGACAGGGGTGAGACCCAGTACTTC; CDR3 protein: CASSSTGDRGETQYF
clone size: few; D gene: NA; V gene: TRBV2; J gene: TRBJ2-1; CDR3 DNA: TGTGCCAGCAGTGACTTCCTAGTGCGGTTCTTC; CDR3 protein: CASSDFLVRFF
clone size: NA; D gene: TRBD1; V gene: TRBV27; J gene: TRBJ1-2; CDR3 DNA: TGTGCCAGCAGTTCTCAGGGGGCGGGGGACTATGGCTACACCTTC; CDR3 protein: CASSSQGAGDYGYTF
clone size: NA; D gene: TRBD2; V gene: TRBV6-5; J gene: TRBJ2-2; CDR3 DNA: TGTGCCAGCAGTTATCCGGTGACGGGGGGTAACACCGGGGAGCTGTTTTTT; CDR3 protein: CASSYPVTGGNTGELFF
clone size: few; D gene: NA; V gene: TRBV24-1; J gene: TRBJ2-2; CDR3 DNA: TGTGCCATCGGGGACACAAACACCGGGGAGCTGTTTTTT; CDR3 protein: CAIGDTNTGELFF
clone size: many; D gene: NA; V gene: TRBV10-3; J gene: TRBJ2-7; CDR3 DNA: TGTGCCATCAGCCTTCAGGGATTGGTCTACGAGCAGTACTTC; CDR3 protein: CAISLQGLVYEQYF
clone size: NA; D gene: TRBD1; V gene: TRBV5-1; J gene: TRBJ1-2; CDR3 DNA: TGCGCCAGCAGCTTGGGGGACAGCCGACACTATGGCTACACCTTC; CDR3 protein: CASSLGDSRHYGYTF
clone size: NA; D gene: TRBD1; V gene: TRBV28; J gene: TRBJ1-1; CDR3 DNA: TGTGCCAGCAGCTCGGCCTCGACAGGGTGGGGGACTGAAGCTTTCTTT; CDR3 protein: CASSSASTGWGTEAFF
clone size: few; D gene: TRBD1; V gene: TRBV5-5; J gene: TRBJ2-3; CDR3 DNA: TGTGCCAGCAGCCCCGGACAGGAAATCACAGATACGCAGTATTTT; CDR3 protein: CASSPGQEITDTQYF
clone size: few; D gene: NA; V gene: TRBV7-6; J gene: TRBJ2-2; CDR3 DNA: TGTGCCAGCAGTTCCCCCTGGGGCACCGGGGAGCTGTTTTTT; CDR3 protein: CASSSPWGTGELFF
clone size: NA; D gene: NA; V gene: TRBV12-3/TRBV12-4; J gene: TRBJ2-5; CDR3 DNA: TGTGCCAGCAGTTCACGGATCCAAGAGACCCAGTACTTC; CDR3 protein: CASSSRIQETQYF
clone size: NA; D gene: NA; V gene: TRBV6-1; J gene: TRBJ2-1; CDR3 DNA: TGTGCCAGCATGGGCGTCTGGGGGAATGAGCAGTTCTTC; CDR3 protein: CASMGVWGNEQFF
clone size: NA; D gene: TRBD1; V gene: TRBV3-1; J gene: TRBJ2-7; CDR3 DNA: TGTGCCAGCAGCCCACAAGGGACAGGAAGATACGAGCAGTACTTC; CDR3 protein: CASSPQGTGRYEQYF
clone size: NA; D gene: TRBD2; V gene: TRBV18; J gene: TRBJ2-3; CDR3 DNA: TGTGCCAGCTCACGAACGGGAGGTTCCACAGATACGCAGTATTTT; CDR3 protein: CASSRTGGSTDTQYF
clone size: NA; D gene: NA; V gene: TRBV20-1; J gene: TRBJ2-3; CDR3 DNA: TGCAGTGCTAGAGATGGGCAGGGTCGGCAGTATTTT; CDR3 protein: CSARDGQGRQYF
clone size: few; D gene: TRBD1; V gene: TRBV6-2/TRBV6-3; J gene: TRBJ2-1; CDR3 DNA: TGTGCCAGCAGTTACACACAGGGGGGCGAGCAGTTCTTC; CDR3 protein: CASSYTQGGEQFF
clone size: NA; D gene: NA; V gene: TRBV6-5; J gene: TRBJ1-1; CDR3 DNA: TGTGCCAGCAGTTACCACACTCGGACTGAAGCTTTCTTT; CDR3 protein: CASSYHTRTEAFF
clone size: few; D gene: NA; V gene: TRBV12-3/TRBV12-4; J gene: TRBJ2-2; CDR3 DNA: TGTGCCAGCAGTTTATCTTCGGGGTACACCGGGGAGCTGTTTTTT; CDR3 protein: CASSLSSGYTGELFF
clone size: NA; D gene: TRBD2; V gene: TRBV5-5; J gene: TRBJ2-1; CDR3 DNA: TGTGCCAGCAGCCCCCGGGAGGGCGGGAGCTCCTACAATGAGCAGTTCTTC; CDR3 protein: CASSPREGGSSYNEQFF
clone size: few; D gene: NA; V gene: TRBV5-1; J gene: TRBJ2-7; CDR3 DNA: TGCGCCAGCAGCTATGGGGGAGCCGAGCAGTACTTC; CDR3 protein: CASSYGGAEQYF
clone size: many; D gene: NA; V gene: TRBV20-1; J gene: TRBJ2-3; CDR3 DNA: TGCAGTGCCAGAATTCAAGATACGCAGTATTTT; CDR3 protein: CSARIQDTQYF
clone size: few; D gene: TRBD1; V gene: TRBV3-1; J gene: TRBJ1-1; CDR3 DNA: TGTGCCAGCAGCCAATGGACAGGGGGATACGGCACTGAAGCTTTCTTT; CDR3 protein: CASSQWTGGYGTEAFF
clone size: few; D gene: TRBD2; V gene: TRBV7-9; J gene: TRBJ2-2; CDR3 DNA: TGTGCCAGCAGCCGGGGGGGAATCAGCACCGGGGAGCTGTTTTTT; CDR3 protein: CASSRGGISTGELFF
clone size: NA; D gene: TRBD2; V gene: TRBV5-1; J gene: TRBJ2-3; CDR3 DNA: TGCGCCAGCAGCTTGGGCCCCAGCGGGAGAGGAGATACGCAGTATTTT; CDR3 protein: CASSLGPSGRGDTQYF
clone size: few; D gene: NA; V gene: TRBV6-1; J gene: TRBJ2-7; CDR3 DNA: TGTGCCAGCACAACGGTTTGGGAGAGCTACGAGCAGTACTTC; CDR3 protein: CASTTVWESYEQYF
clone size: NA; D gene: TRBD1; V gene: TRBV7-6; J gene: TRBJ2-7; CDR3 DNA: TGTGCCAGCAGCTCTCCGGGACAGGGGGTAGGCTCCTACGAGCAGTACTTC; CDR3 protein: CASSSPGQGVGSYEQYF
clone size: NA; D gene: NA; V gene: TRBV18; J gene: TRBJ1-3; CDR3 DNA: TGTGCCAGCTCACGAATGCGGGGCAGGGGATTTGCTTCGCGGGGAAACACCATATATTTT; CDR3 protein: CASSRMRGRGFASRGNTIYF
clone size: many; D gene: TRBD1; V gene: TRBV29-1; J gene: TRBJ2-7; CDR3 DNA: TGCAGCGCCGTCCTACCGGGACAGGGGGCCTACGAGCAGTACTTC; CDR3 protein: CSAVLPGQGAYEQYF